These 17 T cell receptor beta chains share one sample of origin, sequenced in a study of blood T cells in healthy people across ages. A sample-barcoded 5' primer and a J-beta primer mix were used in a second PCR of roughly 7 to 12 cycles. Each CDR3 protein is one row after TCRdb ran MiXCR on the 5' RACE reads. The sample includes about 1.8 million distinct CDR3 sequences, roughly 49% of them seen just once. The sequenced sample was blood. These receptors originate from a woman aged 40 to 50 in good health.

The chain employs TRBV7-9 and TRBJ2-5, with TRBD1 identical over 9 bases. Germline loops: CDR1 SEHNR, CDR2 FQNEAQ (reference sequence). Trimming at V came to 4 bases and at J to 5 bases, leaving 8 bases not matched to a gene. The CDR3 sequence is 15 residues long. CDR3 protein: CASSYPTGGSETQYF. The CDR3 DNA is TGTGCCAGCAGCTACCCGACAGGGGGTTCGGAGACCCAGTACTTC.

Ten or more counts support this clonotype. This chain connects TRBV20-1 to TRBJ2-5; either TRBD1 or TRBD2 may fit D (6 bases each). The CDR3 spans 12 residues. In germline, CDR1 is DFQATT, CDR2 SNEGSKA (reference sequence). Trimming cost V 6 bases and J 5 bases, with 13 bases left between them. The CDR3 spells CSARGARETQYF. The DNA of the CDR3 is TGCAGTGCAAGGGGGGCGCGTGAGACCCAGTACTTC.

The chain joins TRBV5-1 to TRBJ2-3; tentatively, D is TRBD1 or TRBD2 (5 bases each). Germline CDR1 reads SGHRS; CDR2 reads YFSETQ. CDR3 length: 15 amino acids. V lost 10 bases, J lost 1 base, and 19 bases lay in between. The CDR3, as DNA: TGCGCCTGCTCCCCGAGGGGCGTCGGCACAGATACGCAGTATTTT. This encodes CACSPRGVGTDTQYF.

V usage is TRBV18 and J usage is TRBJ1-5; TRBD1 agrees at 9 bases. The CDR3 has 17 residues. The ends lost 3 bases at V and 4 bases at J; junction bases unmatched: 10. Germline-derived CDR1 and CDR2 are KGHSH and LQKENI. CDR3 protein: CASSPDRGAVRNQPQHF. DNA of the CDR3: TGTGCCAGCTCACCGGACAGGGGAGCCGTCCGGAATCAGCCCCAGCATTTT.

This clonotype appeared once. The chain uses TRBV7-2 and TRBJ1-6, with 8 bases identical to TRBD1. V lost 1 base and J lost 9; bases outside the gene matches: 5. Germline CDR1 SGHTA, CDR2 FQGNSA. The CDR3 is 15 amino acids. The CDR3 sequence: CASSLGSGGPSPLHF. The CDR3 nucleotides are TGTGCCAGCAGCTTAGGGTCAGGGGGCCCTTCACCCCTCCACTTT.

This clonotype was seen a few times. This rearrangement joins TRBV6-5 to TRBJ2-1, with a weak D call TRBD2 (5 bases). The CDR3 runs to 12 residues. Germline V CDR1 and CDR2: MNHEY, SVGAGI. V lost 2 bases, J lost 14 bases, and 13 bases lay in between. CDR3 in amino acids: CASSYVGILEFF. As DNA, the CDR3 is TGTGCCAGCAGTTACGTCGGGATCTTGGAGTTCTTC.

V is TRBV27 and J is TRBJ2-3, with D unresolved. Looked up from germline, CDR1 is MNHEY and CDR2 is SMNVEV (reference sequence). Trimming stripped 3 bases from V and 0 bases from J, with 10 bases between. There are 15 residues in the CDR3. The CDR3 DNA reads TGTGCCAGCAGTTTCCTTTGGGGAAGCACAGATACGCAGTATTTT. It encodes CASSFLWGSTDTQYF.

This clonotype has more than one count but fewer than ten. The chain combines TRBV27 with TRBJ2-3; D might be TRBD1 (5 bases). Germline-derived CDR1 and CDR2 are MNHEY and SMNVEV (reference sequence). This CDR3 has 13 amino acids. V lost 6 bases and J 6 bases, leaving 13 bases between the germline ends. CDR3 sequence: CASSYRYRDTQYF. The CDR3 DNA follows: TGTGCCAGCAGCTACCGCTACAGGGATACGCAGTATTTT.

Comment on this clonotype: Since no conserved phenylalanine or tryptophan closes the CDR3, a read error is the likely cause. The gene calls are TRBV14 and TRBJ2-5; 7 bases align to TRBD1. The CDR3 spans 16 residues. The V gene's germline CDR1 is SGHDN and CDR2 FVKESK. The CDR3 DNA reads TGTGCCACCAGCCAAGAAGTTAGGGGGCGAGAAGAGACCCAGTACTAC. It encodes CATSQEVRGREETQYY.

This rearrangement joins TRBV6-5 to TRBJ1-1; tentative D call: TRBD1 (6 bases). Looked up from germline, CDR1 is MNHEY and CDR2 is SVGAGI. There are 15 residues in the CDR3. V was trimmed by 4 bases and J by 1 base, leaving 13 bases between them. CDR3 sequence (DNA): TGTGCCAGCAGTTCCGGGGACACCCGGAACACTGAAGCTTTCTTT. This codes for CASSSGDTRNTEAFF.

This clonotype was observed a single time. CDR3 DNA: TGTGCCAGCAGCCCCGGAACCCTCTGGGGAATGAACACTGAAGCTTTCTTT. It specifies CASSPGTLWGMNTEAFF. This chain uses TRBV9 with TRBJ1-1, with D uncertain. The V gene lost 4 bases and the J gene lost 0 bases, with 19 bases spanning the gap. This CDR3 comprises 17 residues. CDR1 is SGDLS and CDR2 is YYNGEE in the germline V gene.

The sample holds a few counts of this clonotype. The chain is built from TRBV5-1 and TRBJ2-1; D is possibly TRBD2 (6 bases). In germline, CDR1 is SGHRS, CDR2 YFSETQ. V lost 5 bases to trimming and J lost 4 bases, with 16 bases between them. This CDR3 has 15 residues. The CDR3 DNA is TGCGCCAGCAGATTTGGCGGGGTGACTTACAATGAGCAGTTCTTC. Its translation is CASRFGGVTYNEQFF.

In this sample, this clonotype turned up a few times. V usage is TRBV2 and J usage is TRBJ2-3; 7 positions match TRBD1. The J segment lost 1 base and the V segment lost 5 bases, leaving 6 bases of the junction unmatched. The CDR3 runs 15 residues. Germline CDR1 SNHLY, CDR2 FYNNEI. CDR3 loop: CASSSDRVGTDTQYF. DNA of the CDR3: TGTGCCAGCAGTTCCGACAGGGTGGGCACAGATACGCAGTATTTT.

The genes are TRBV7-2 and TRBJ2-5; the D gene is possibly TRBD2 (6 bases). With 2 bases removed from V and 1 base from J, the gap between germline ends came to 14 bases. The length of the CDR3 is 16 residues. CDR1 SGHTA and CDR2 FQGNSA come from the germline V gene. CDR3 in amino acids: CASSLRPGVSQETQYF. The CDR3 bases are TGTGCCAGCAGCTTACGGCCGGGGGTTTCCCAAGAGACCCAGTACTTC.

CDR3 loop: CSASSGLAGFRRTDTQYF. In DNA form, the CDR3 reads TGCAGTGCTAGTTCGGGACTAGCGGGGTTCCGTCGCACAGATACGCAGTATTTT. The chain carries TRBV20-1 and TRBJ2-3; TRBD2 matches 13 bases. The CDR3 spans 18 residues. Germline CDR1 DFQATT, CDR2 SNEGSKA (reference sequence). Unmatched junction bases numbered 10, after V lost 3 bases and J lost 1 base.

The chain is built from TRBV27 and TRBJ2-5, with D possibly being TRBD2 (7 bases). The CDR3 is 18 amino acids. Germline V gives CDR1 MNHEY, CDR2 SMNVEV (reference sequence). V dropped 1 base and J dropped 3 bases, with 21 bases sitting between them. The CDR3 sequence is CASSLWLGRGAREETQYF. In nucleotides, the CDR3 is TGTGCCAGCAGTTTATGGTTGGGTCGGGGGGCAAGAGAAGAGACCCAGTACTTC.

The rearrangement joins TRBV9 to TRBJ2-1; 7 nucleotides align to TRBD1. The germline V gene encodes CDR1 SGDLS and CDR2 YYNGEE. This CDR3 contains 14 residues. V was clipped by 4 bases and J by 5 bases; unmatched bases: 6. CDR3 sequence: CASSPLDRDNEQFF. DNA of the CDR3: TGTGCCAGCAGCCCCCTCGACAGGGACAATGAGCAGTTCTTC.